This TCR beta chain derives from a study of blood T cell repertoires in COVID-19. Overall study context: Donors in the United States, Italy and Spain gave samples during acute or convalescent COVID-19.

How the authors handled the data: Estimation of nucleated cell counts relied on the amplification of reference gene primers. This table comes from immunoSEQ multiplex PCR, and its TCRdb copy is limited to in-frame clones, with some not included. V, J and clone size are taken as reported in that table, and D and trimming were inferred from the DNA itself. The data hold 210,000 or so clones, with nearly 90% observed a single time. Cohorts were determined from participant-reported clinical history. Germline V gives CDR1 SNHLY, CDR2 FYNNEI. Trimming cost V 8 bases and J 8 bases, with 15 bases left between them. CDR3 length: 12 amino acids.

The sequencing input was PBMCs or T cells enriched from blood (not recorded which). The rearrangement links TRBV2 to TRBJ1-2; D gene unclear. This receptor was obtained from a man aged 30 to 45 who had recovered from COVID-19. CDR3 sequence reads: CASSMTQGGYTF. The CDR3, as DNA: TGTGCCAGCTCGATGACACAAGGCGGCTACACCTTC.